This T cell receptor (beta chain) stems from a study of blood T cell repertoires in COVID-19. Study-wide context: Material from acute and convalescent COVID-19 was sourced from the United States, Italy and Spain. Sources were T cells, B-cell-depleted T cells, or PBMCs; the material itself was cDNA or gDNA.

Source study methods: Estimated nucleated cell counts came from reference gene primer amplification. Libraries were prepared by immunoSEQ multiplex PCR; TCRdb keeps only in-frame clonotypes and omits some of them. The V and J calls and the clone size are those of that table, but D and trimming were determined from the DNA. The table has about 120,000 clones, around 80% seen once. The junction had 9 bases not matched to a gene; V was cut back by 6 bases and J by 1 base. Germline values: CDR1 LNHDA, CDR2 SQIVND (reference sequence). This CDR3 is 16 amino acids long. The origin of this receptor is a man aged 35 to 55 with active or convalescent COVID-19. The rearrangement uses TRBV19 and TRBJ1-1; 9 nucleotides line up with TRBD1. Sequencing was done on a sample of peripheral blood. CDR3 protein: CASRNQRTGENTEAFF. Here the CDR3 DNA reads TGTGCCAGTAGGAACCAGAGGACAGGGGAGAACACTGAAGCTTTCTTT.